This entry lists 25 T cell receptor beta chains sequenced from one sample in a study of tumor and adjacent non-tumor tissue in lung cancer. Three rounds of nested PCR, following a modified ARM-PCR protocol, produced the TCRbeta library. TCRdb fed the multiplex PCR reads into MiXCR, producing one record per CDR3 protein. The table records about 86,000 distinct CDR3 sequences, more than 75% of them present only once. The template was RNA from unsorted bulk tissue. The normal lung tissue was taken more than 3 cm from the tumor edge. Sequenced input: distant non-tumor lung tissue. These receptors were collected from a woman between 50 and 59 years old with non-small cell lung cancer.

About this clonotype: A much more abundant neighbour one base away suggests this may be a read error. The chain recombines TRBV24-1 with TRBJ1-5; TRBD1 agrees at 8 bases. This CDR3 spans 16 amino acids. Germline lookup yields CDR1 KGHDR and CDR2 SFDVKD. V lost 3 bases, J lost 7 bases, and 10 bases stayed unmatched. CDR3 sequence (DNA): TGTGCCACCAGTGATGTCGCCGGGACAGGAAAACAGCCCCAGCATTTT. It translates to CATSDVAGTGKQPQHF.

A word on this clonotype: One junction end disagrees with the germline gene, perhaps due to a read error. This rearrangement joins TRBV6-5 to TRBJ2-1; D uncertain. The CDR3 spans 16 residues. Per germline, CDR1 MNHEY and CDR2 SVGAGI. CDR3 region: CTSSYSVLLLESEQFF. The CDR3 DNA follows: TGTACCAGCAGTTACTCGGTTCTACTCCTAGAGAGTGAGCAGTTCTTC.

Regarding this clonotype: A single base separates this from a much larger clone, so it may be a read error. The chain joins TRBV7-9 to TRBJ2-7, with D maybe TRBD1 (6 bases). This CDR3 has 15 amino acids. Germline CDR1 reads SEHNR; CDR2 reads FQNEAQ (reference sequence). V lost 0 bases to trimming and J lost 5 bases, with 14 bases between them. CDR3 loop: CASSLALPGVDEQYF. The CDR3 bases are TGTGCCAGCAGCTTAGCGCTACCAGGGGTCGACGAGCAGTACTTC.

The rearrangement uses TRBV11-2 and TRBJ1-6; D remains unclear. V lost 5 bases to trimming and J lost 18 bases, with 23 bases between them. The CDR3 contains 14 residues. Germline values: CDR1 SGHAT, CDR2 FQNNGV. The CDR3 reads CASSTEGRCDTPHF. The CDR3 DNA is TGTGCCAGCAGCACCGAGGGTAGGTGCGACACACCCCACTTT.

Comments on this clonotype: Likely a read error: the CDR3 ends without its conserved phenylalanine or tryptophan. This chain links TRBV6-6 with TRBJ2-3; D may be TRBD1 (5 bases). CDR1 MNHNY and CDR2 SVGAGI come from the germline V gene (reference sequence). There are 14 residues in the CDR3. The DNA for the CDR3 is TGTGTCAGTACCGAAGACAGTACCATAGATACGCAGTATCTT. Protein sequence: CVSTEDSTIDTQYL.

This clonotype was recorded at least ten times. V usage is TRBV7-9 and J usage is TRBJ2-5, with D possibly TRBD1 on 6 matching bases. The CDR3 spans 14 residues. Germline values: CDR1 SEHNR, CDR2 FQNEAQ (reference sequence). V lost 0 bases, J lost 2 bases, and 7 bases lay in between. The CDR3 nucleotides are TGTGCCAGCAGCTTAGCGGGGGCACAAGAGACCCAGTACTTC. Translation gives CASSLAGAQETQYF.

There are many counts of this clonotype. CDR3 nucleotides: TGTGCCATCAGTGACCCGGGTGAGCAGTTCTTC. The encoded protein is CAISDPGEQFF. This chain connects TRBV10-3 to TRBJ2-1; D not certain. Germline CDR1 is ENHRY and CDR2 is SYGVKD. CDR3 length: 11 residues. Trimming took 3 bases from V and 9 from J, leaving 6 bases between them.

This clonotype has just a few counts. The rearrangement links TRBV6-5 to TRBJ2-1; perhaps TRBD1 as D (5 bases). The CDR3 spans 16 residues. Looked up from germline, CDR1 is MNHEY and CDR2 is SVGAGI. The CDR3 DNA follows: TGTGTTAACAGTTACCTTCAGACAGACTCCTACAATGAGCAGTTCTTC. Its translation is CVNSYLQTDSYNEQFF.

This clonotype was counted many times. V and J are TRBV28 and TRBJ1-1; no definite D call. The V gene lost 8 bases and the J gene lost 4 bases, with 8 bases spanning the gap. The CDR3 has 11 amino acids. Germline V gene data show CDR1 as MDHEN and CDR2 as SYDVKM. CDR3: CASQRATEAFF. In DNA, the CDR3 is TGTGCCAGCCAGAGGGCCACTGAAGCTTTCTTT.

As regards this clonotype: A read error may produce the germline difference seen at one junction end. The chain carries TRBV19 and TRBJ2-2; unclear D gene. The germline V gene encodes CDR1 LNHDA and CDR2 SQIVND (reference sequence). CDR3 length: 14 residues. The CDR3 DNA follows: TGTGCCAGTACCCTAGACCGAAACACCTGGGAGCTGTTTTTT. Translation gives CASTLDRNTWELFF.

As for this clonotype: The junction departs from germline at one end; a sequencing error may be responsible. The chain uses TRBV6-5 and TRBJ1-2; TRBD1 matches at 9 bases. This CDR3 contains 13 residues. Germline loops: CDR1 MNHEY, CDR2 SVGAGI. The CDR3 sequence: CASRTTGGYGYTF. CDR3 coding DNA: TGTGCCAGCAGGACCACAGGGGGCTATGGATACACCTTC.

For this clonotype: One end of the junction fails to match germline, which may point to a read error. CDR3 amino acids: CANSHPDRALNSEAFF. CDR3 nucleotides: TGTGCCAACAGCCACCCCGACAGGGCCTTGAACTCTGAAGCTTTCTTT. The chain is built from TRBV4-2 and TRBJ1-1; 7 bases align to TRBD1. Germline V gene lookup returns CDR1 LGHNA and CDR2 YNFKEQ. The CDR3 has 16 residues.

The chain couples TRBV29-1 to TRBJ2-2; weak D call: TRBD2 (6 bases). V was trimmed by 1 base and J by 17 bases, leaving 23 bases between them. Germline CDR1 reads SQVTM; CDR2 reads ANQGSEA. This CDR3 region has 14 residues. The CDR3, as DNA: TGCAGCGTTGAAGGGGTGGCCCGCACCGGGAGCCGTTTTTTT. Protein sequence: CSVEGVARTGSRFF.

As concerns this clonotype: A much larger clone lies one base from this, so it may be a read error. In this CDR3 the conserved last residue, phenylalanine or tryptophan, is missing, so a read error is likely. The J gene is TRBJ2-5, the V gene TRBV28, with D perhaps given as TRBD1 or TRBD2 (5 bases each). The germline CDR1 and CDR2 sequences are MDHEN and SYDVKM. The V end was cut by 5 bases, the J end by 5 bases, with 15 bases between. The CDR3 length is 14 residues. The CDR3 spells CASSPPTGQETQYI. The CDR3 DNA reads TGTGCCAGCAGTCCTCCCACGGGGCAGGAGACCCAGTACATC.

The genes are TRBV10-3 and TRBJ2-5; D is perhaps TRBD2 (5 bases). Trimming shortened V by 10 bases and J by 3 bases, and 15 bases separated the two germline ends. The CDR3 totals 13 residues. Germline V gene data show CDR1 as ENHRY and CDR2 as SYGVKD. This CDR3 is CATFTRGKETQYF. The DNA of the CDR3 is TGTGCCACCTTTACTCGGGGAAAAGAGACCCAGTACTTC.

With respect to this clonotype: In this CDR3 the conserved last residue, phenylalanine or tryptophan, is missing, so a read error is likely. V usage is TRBV5-5 and J usage is TRBJ1-5, with D possibly matching TRBD2 (5 bases). The end of the DNA is better explained by TRBJ2-3, so the J call may be wrong. The CDR3 sequence is 15 residues long. The germline gives CDR1 SGHKS, CDR2 YYEKEE (reference sequence). Here the CDR3 DNA reads TGTGCCAGTAGCGCTAACCCGGACTGGAATCAGCCCCAGTATGTT. Translating gives CASSANPDWNQPQYV.

In its sample, this clonotype was seen many times. This chain links TRBV5-1 with TRBJ2-1; 13 bases line up with TRBD2. The CDR3 runs 15 residues. Trimming cost V 6 bases and J 5 bases; bases outside gene matches: 5. CDR1 and CDR2 from the germline V gene are SGHRS and YFSETQ. The CDR3 reads CASTPGTSGNNEQFF. In nucleotides, the CDR3 is TGCGCCAGCACGCCGGGGACTAGCGGGAACAATGAGCAGTTCTTC. Full variable domain (remainder filled in from reference TRBV5-1 and TRBJ2-1): KAGVTQTPRYLIKTRGQQVTLSCSPISGHRSVSWYQQTPGQGLQFLFEYFSETQRNKGNFPGRFSGRQFSNSRSEMNVSTLELGDSALYLCASTPGTSGNNEQFFGPGTRLTVL.

CDR3 DNA sequence: TGTGCCAGCAGCCTGACTAGCGGGATTAATGAGCAGTTCTTC. This encodes CASSLTSGINEQFF. The rearrangement uses TRBV11-2 and TRBJ2-1, with 11 bases fitting TRBD2. V trimming: 5 bases; J trimming: 7 bases; junction bases outside the gene matches: 4. In germline, CDR1 is SGHAT, CDR2 FQNNGV. The length of the CDR3 is 14 residues.

There are a few counts of this clonotype. The rearrangement uses TRBV29-1 and TRBJ2-2; D call uncertain. V was cut by 7 bases and J by 1 base, with 13 bases left in between. The germline V gene has CDR1 SQVTM and CDR2 ANQGSEA. The CDR3 runs to 14 residues. CDR3 coding DNA: TGCAGCGCTGACTTATTCAGGAACACCGGGGAGCTGTTTTTT. The encoded protein is CSADLFRNTGELFF.

Comment on this clonotype: One junction end disagrees with the germline gene, perhaps due to a read error. V usage is TRBV11-2 and J usage is TRBJ2-1; the D gene is possibly TRBD2 (5 bases). The germline V gene encodes CDR1 SGHAT and CDR2 FQNNGV. CDR3 length: 15 amino acids. CDR3: CASNLEASWRTEQFF. DNA of the CDR3: TGTGCCAGCAACTTAGAAGCTAGCTGGAGGACTGAGCAGTTCTTC.

A note on this clonotype: The junction differs from germline at one of its ends, possibly a read error. The chain uses TRBV30 and TRBJ2-6; D remains ambiguous. This CDR3 contains 14 residues. CDR1 and CDR2 from the germline V gene are GTSNPN and SVGIG (reference sequence). This CDR3 is CVWNVGSGANVLTF. CDR3 sequence (DNA): TGTGTCTGGAATGTCGGCTCTGGGGCCAACGTCCTGACTTTC.

Concerning this clonotype: One junction end disagrees with the germline gene, perhaps due to a read error. The chain employs TRBV5-1 and TRBJ2-3, with 8 bases identical to TRBD2. The CDR3 totals 16 residues. Germline lookup yields CDR1 SGHRS and CDR2 YFSETQ. The CDR3 spells CVSSFLAGLASDAQYF. CDR3 in DNA: TGCGTCAGCAGCTTCTTAGCGGGATTGGCCTCAGATGCGCAGTATTTT.

The V and J genes are TRBV11-2 and TRBJ2-1; perhaps TRBD2 as D (6 bases). Germline V lookup: CDR1 SGHAT, CDR2 FQNNGV. The CDR3 has 15 amino acids. CDR3 amino acids: CSSSLEASRRAEQFF. DNA of the CDR3: TGTAGCAGCAGCTTAGAAGCTAGCAGGAGGGCTGAGCAGTTCTTC.

Details on this clonotype: Because the CDR3 is missing its conserved closing phenylalanine or tryptophan, this is likely a read error. This chain uses TRBV6-1 with TRBJ1-3; 7 positions match TRBD1. The CDR3 has 15 residues. Germline CDR1 and CDR2: MNHNS and SASEGT. Unmatched junction bases numbered 9, after V lost 5 bases and J lost 5 bases. CDR3 sequence: CASSPGGHSRNTIYL. Written as DNA, the CDR3 is TGTGCCAGCAGTCCAGGGGGGCATTCTAGAAACACCATATATTTA.

Regarding this clonotype: The junction does not match germline at one end; this may be a read error. The genes are TRBV11-2 and TRBJ2-7; TRBD2 matches at 9 bases. This CDR3 contains 17 residues. The germline V gene has CDR1 SGHAT and CDR2 FQNNGV. The CDR3 here is CAGSPRTCGRALWKQYF. CDR3 DNA sequence: TGTGCCGGCAGCCCCCGGACTTGCGGGAGGGCGTTGTGGAAGCAGTACTTC.